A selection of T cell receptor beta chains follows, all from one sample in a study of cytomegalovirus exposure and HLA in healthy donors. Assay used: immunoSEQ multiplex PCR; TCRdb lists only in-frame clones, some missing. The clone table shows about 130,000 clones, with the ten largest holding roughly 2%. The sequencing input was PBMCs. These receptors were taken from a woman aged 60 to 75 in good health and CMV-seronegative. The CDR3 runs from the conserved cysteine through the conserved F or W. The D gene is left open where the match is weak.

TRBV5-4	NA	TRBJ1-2	TGTGCCAGCAGCTTGAGGTTGGGCAACTATGGCTACACCTTC	CASSLRLGNYGYTF
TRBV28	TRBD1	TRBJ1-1	TGTGCCAGCAGGGTACAGGGGCGGGTTGAAGCTTTCTTT	CASRVQGRVEAFF
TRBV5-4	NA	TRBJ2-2	TGTGCCAGCAGCTTGGGGGAGTCTGGGGAGCTGTTTTTT	CASSLGESGELFF
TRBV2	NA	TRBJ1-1	TGTGCCAGCAGCGAGGGCCAGGTCGAAGCTTTCTTT	CASSEGQVEAFF
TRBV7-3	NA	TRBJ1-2	TGTGCCAGCAGCCCTGGACAGCCCTATGGCTACACCTTC	CASSPGQPYGYTF
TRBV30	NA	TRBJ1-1	TGTGCCTGGAGTGTACAGGGAAACACTGAAGCTTTCTTT	CAWSVQGNTEAFF
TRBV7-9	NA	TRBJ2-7	TGTGCCAGCAGCACCGACACTGCCTACGAGCAGTACTTC	CASSTDTAYEQYF
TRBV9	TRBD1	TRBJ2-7	TGTGCCAGCAGCGTCGGGACAGTTGCCTACGAGCAGTACTTC	CASSVGTVAYEQYF
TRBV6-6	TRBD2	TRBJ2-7	TGTGCCAGCAGTGATGTAGCGGGAGGCTCCTACGAGCAGTACTTC	CASSDVAGGSYEQYF
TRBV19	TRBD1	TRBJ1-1	TGTGCCAGTACAGACAGGGGGGGACTCGCTTTCTTT	CASTDRGGLAFF
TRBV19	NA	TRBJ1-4	TGTGCCAGTACCCAAGGTCAGGCAACTAATGAAAAACTGTTTTTT	CASTQGQATNEKLFF
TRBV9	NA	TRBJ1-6	TGTGCCAGCAGCGGGGGGGTTAATTCACCCCTCCACTTT	CASSGGVNSPLHF
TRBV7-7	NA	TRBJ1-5	TGTGCTAGCAGTCGGACAGCCGATCAGCCCCAGCATTTT	CASSRTADQPQHF
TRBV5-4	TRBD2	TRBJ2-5	TGTGCCAGCAGCTCGACTAGCGGGAGTTTCGAGACCCAGTACTTC	CASSSTSGSFETQYF
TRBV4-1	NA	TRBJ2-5	TGCGCCAGCAGCCACCCGGGGGAGACCCAGTACTTC	CASSHPGETQYF
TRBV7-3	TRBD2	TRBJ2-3	TGTGCCAGCAGCAACGGACTAGACACAGATACGCAGTATTTT	CASSNGLDTDTQYF
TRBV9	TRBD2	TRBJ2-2	TGTGCCAGCAGCGTAGCGGGGGGGACCGGGGAGCTGTTTTTT	CASSVAGGTGELFF
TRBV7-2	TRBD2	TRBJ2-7	TGTGCCAGCAGCTTGGGGGCGGGAGGGACCTACGAGCAGTACTTC	CASSLGAGGTYEQYF
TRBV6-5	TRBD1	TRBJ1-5	TGTGCCAGCAGTTACCGGGACAGGAATCAGCCCCAGCATTTT	CASSYRDRNQPQHF
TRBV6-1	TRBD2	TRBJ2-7	TGTGCCAGCAGAGATGCTAGCGGGAGTTTTTACGAGCAGTACTTC	CASRDASGSFYEQYF
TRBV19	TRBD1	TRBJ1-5	TGTGCCAGTAGTACGGACAGGGGGCTCGTAGGTCAGCCCCAGCATTTT	CASSTDRGLVGQPQHF
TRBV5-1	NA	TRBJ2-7	TGCGCCAGCAGCTTCGCCGGTCAGGGATATGGAGACGAGCAGTACTTC	CASSFAGQGYGDEQYF
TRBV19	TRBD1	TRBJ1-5	TGTGCCAGTAGTATAGCAACAGGGGTACCCCTTAGCAATCAGCCCCAGCATTTT	CASSIATGVPLSNQPQHF
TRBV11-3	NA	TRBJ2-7	TGTGCCAGCAGCTTAGGCGGAGCAAGCTCCTACGAGCAGTACTTC	CASSLGGASSYEQYF
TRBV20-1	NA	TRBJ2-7	TGCAGTGCTAGTGTGTCTAACGAGCAGTACTTC	CSASVSNEQYF
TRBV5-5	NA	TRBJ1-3	TGTGCCAGCAGCTTGGGGGGACAAGACAGGATCCATGGAAACACCATATATTTT	CASSLGGQDRIHGNTIYF
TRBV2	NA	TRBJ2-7	TGTGCCAGCAGTGTGGCGCAGCGCTACGAGCAGTACTTC	CASSVAQRYEQYF
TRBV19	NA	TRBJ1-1	TGTGCCAGTAGTCCCCCGGGGGGAAACACTGAAGCTTTCTTT	CASSPPGGNTEAFF
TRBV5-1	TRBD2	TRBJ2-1	TGCGCCAGCAGCCCCGGGACTAGCGGGACAAATGAGCAGTTCTTC	CASSPGTSGTNEQFF
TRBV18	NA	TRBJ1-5	TGTGCCAGCTCACCAGAGGGTATTAGCAATCAGCCCCAGCATTTT	CASSPEGISNQPQHF
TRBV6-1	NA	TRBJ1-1	TGTGCCAGCAACCTACAGGGAACTGAAGCTTTCTTT	CASNLQGTEAFF